In its sample, the clone carrying this TCR beta chain was seen many times. Antigen specificity is unknown. This sample was taken from a study of liver allograft versus peripheral blood T cells. Study background: In transplanted livers, T cell receptor repertoires were compared with those found in the recipients' peripheral blood.

TCRdb reprocessed the reads with MiXCR, giving one entry per CDR3 protein. The sample holds around 12,000 distinct CDR3 sequences, 25% to 35% seen once. Study results and limitations: Reported data describe T cell receptor repertoires within liver allografts as differing from those in peripheral blood.

This CDR3 comprises 13 residues. V was pared by 0 bases and J by 10 bases, with 11 bases between. Germline-derived CDR1 and CDR2 are LNHDA and SQIVND (reference sequence). This sequence originates from a human patient who had a liver transplant. Part of the T cell pool may stem from the graft donor. The genes are TRBV19 and TRBJ2-3, with D possibly TRBD2 on 5 matching bases. The CDR3 loop reads CASSIESGRAQYF. The CDR3 nucleotides are TGTGCCAGTAGTATAGAGTCCGGGCGGGCGCAGTATTTT.